One and the same sample provided the 9 T cell receptor beta chains below, sequenced in a study of quantifying T cell responses using KT2 cells. Turning to the study itself: cDNA was made from DNase-treated RNA using alpha and beta constant primers.

The cDNA 3' end received a ligated oligonucleotide with a UMI. First-round PCR used about 4 cycles and beta primers RC1.1 and RC1.2 covering TRBC1 and TRBC2. MiXCR, applied by TCRdb to the UMI-ligation and nested PCR reads, yields one record per CDR3 protein. Among tens of thousands of distinct CDR3 sequences, 11% were seen once, and the ten largest hold roughly a tenth. Sequencing input: PBMCs spiked with cells of the T cell clone KT2. The receptor set was obtained from a human donor.

The chain couples TRBV13 to TRBJ1-1; D remains unclear. Deletions cut 6 bases from V and 2 bases from J, with 10 bases between. This CDR3 has 13 residues. Germline-derived CDR1 and CDR2 are PRHDT and FYEKMQ (reference sequence). The CDR3 region has the DNA TGTGCCAGCAGTCTTACCAAAAACACTGAAGCTTTCTTT. Encoded protein: CASSLTKNTEAFF. Together with reference TRBV13 and TRBJ1-1, the CDR3 gives the full variable domain: AAGVIQSPRHLIKEKRETATLKCYPIPRHDTVYWYQQGPGQDPQFLISFYEKMQSDKGSIPDRFSAQQFSDYHSELNMSSLELGDSALYFCASSLTKNTEAFFGQGTRLTVV.

This clonotype was observed a handful of times. The chain uses TRBV12-3 or TRBV12-4 and TRBJ2-2; 9 bases line up with TRBD1. J gave up 3 bases and V 6 bases, and 11 bases lay outside the gene matches. This CDR3 comprises 17 residues. The CDR3 spells CASRGLGQGFHTGELFF. The DNA for the CDR3 is TGTGCCAGCAGGGGTTTGGGACAGGGTTTCCACACCGGGGAGCTGTTTTTT.

This clonotype has only a few counts. The gene calls are TRBV4-1 and TRBJ1-5; D uncertain. Trimming cost V 3 bases and J 6 bases, with 12 bases left between them. The germline CDR1 and CDR2 sequences are MGHRA and YSYEKL. The CDR3 is 14 residues long. The CDR3 sequence is CASSHIAISQPQHF. The DNA of the CDR3 is TGCGCCAGCAGCCATATAGCTATATCTCAGCCCCAGCATTTT.

This clonotype was seen a few times. The gene calls are TRBV6-5 and TRBJ1-1; unclear D gene. CDR3 length: 14 amino acids. The germline gives CDR1 MNHEY, CDR2 SVGAGI. The V end lost 6 bases, the J end lost 9 bases, and 20 bases lay between the germline ends. The CDR3 loop is CASRNRESMGKAFF. Written as DNA, the CDR3 is TGTGCCAGCAGAAACCGCGAATCTATGGGGAAAGCTTTCTTT.

This clonotype was counted a few times. This chain uses TRBV11-2 with TRBJ2-2; TRBD1 agrees at 9 bases. Germline trimming cut 6 bases from V and 4 bases from J; bases unmatched to any gene: 18. Per germline, CDR1 SGHAT and CDR2 FQNNGV. The CDR3 sequence is 19 residues long. CDR3 amino acids: CASSPLNYHRDRVTGELFF. DNA of the CDR3: TGTGCCAGCAGTCCCCTAAATTACCACCGGGACAGGGTCACCGGGGAGCTGTTTTTT.

This clonotype was seen at least ten times. The rearrangement links TRBV10-1 to TRBJ2-3; 9 nucleotides agree with TRBD2. V lost 3 bases to trimming and J lost 1 base; unmatched junction nucleotides: 5. Per germline, CDR1 WNHNN and CDR2 SYGVQD (reference sequence). CDR3 length equals 16 residues. DNA of the CDR3: TGCGCCAGCAGTGATCCGGTAGCGGGAGGCACAGATACGCAGTATTTT. Its translation: CASSDPVAGGTDTQYF.

This clonotype occurred a few times. CDR3 bases: TGCAGTGCCGAGGCAACTAGCGGGTACTCCTACGAGCAGTACTTC. It specifies CSAEATSGYSYEQYF. The chain has TRBV20-1 and TRBJ2-7; TRBD2 aligns across 9 bases. Germline V lookup: CDR1 DFQATT, CDR2 SNEGSKA (reference sequence). The CDR3 totals 15 residues. J gave up 0 bases and V 6 bases, and 9 bases lay outside the gene matches.

The sample holds many counts of this clonotype. The chain employs TRBV2 and TRBJ2-7, with unresolved D. Germline assignment: CDR1 SNHLY and CDR2 FYNNEI. The CDR3 has 11 amino acids. The V end lost 7 bases, the J end lost 5 bases, and 9 bases lay between the germline ends. In nucleotides, the CDR3 is TGTGCCAGCATGAGTTGGGACGAGCAGTACTTC. Residues: CASMSWDEQYF.

The table lists this clonotype with a few counts. The chain joins TRBV5-1 to TRBJ2-1, with TRBD1 matching 7 bases. Germline assignment: CDR1 SGHRS and CDR2 YFSETQ. This CDR3 has 14 residues. Trimming removed 2 bases from V and 3 bases from J; junction bases left unmatched: 2. The DNA for the CDR3 is TGCGCCAGCAGCTTCCGGGACAGCTACAATGAGCAGTTCTTC. Translating gives CASSFRDSYNEQFF. The variable domain in full, completed from reference TRBV5-1 and TRBJ2-1, reads KAGVTQTPRYLIKTRGQQVTLSCSPISGHRSVSWYQQTPGQGLQFLFEYFSETQRNKGNFPGRFSGRQFSNSRSEMNVSTLELGDSALYLCASSFRDSYNEQFFGPGTRLTVL.